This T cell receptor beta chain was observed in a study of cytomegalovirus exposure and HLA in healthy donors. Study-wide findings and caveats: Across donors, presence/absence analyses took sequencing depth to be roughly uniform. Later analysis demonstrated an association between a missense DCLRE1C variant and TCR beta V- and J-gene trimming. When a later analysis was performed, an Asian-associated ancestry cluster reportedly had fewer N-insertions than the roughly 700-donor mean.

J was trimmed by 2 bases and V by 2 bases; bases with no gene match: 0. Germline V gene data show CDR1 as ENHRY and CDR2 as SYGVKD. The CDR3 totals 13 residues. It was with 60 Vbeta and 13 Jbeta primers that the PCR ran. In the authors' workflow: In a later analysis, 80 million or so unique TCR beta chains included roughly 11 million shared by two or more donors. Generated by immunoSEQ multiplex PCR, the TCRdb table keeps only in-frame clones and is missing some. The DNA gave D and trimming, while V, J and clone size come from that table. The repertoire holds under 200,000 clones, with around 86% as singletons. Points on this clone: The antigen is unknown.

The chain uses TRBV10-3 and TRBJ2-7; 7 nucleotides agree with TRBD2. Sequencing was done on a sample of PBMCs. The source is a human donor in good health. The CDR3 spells CAISERGAYEQYF. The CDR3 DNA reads TGTGCCATCAGTGAGCGGGGGGCCTACGAGCAGTACTTC.